Each of the 15 T cell receptor beta chains below was sequenced from the same sample in a study of metastatic and nonmetastatic thyroid tumors. Ahead of thyroid surgery, no patient had received treatment of any kind. With MiXCR, TCRdb reprocessed the PCR reads. Among roughly 30,000 clones listed, about 24% were seen once. The sequencing sample was made of blood. The source of these receptors is a female donor with papillary thyroid cancer or a benign thyroid nodule (not recorded which). Some clones in this sample may be carry-over from other donors' samples.

The chain has TRBV7-2 and TRBJ2-2, with 9 bases fitting TRBD1. With 5 bases clipped from V and 17 bases from J, the junction kept 18 bases outside the gene matches. Per germline, CDR1 SGHTA and CDR2 FQGNSA. The CDR3 spans 15 residues. The CDR3 DNA reads TGTGCCAGCAGCGCGGCCGGGACAGGGACGAGGGATCTTTTTTTT. Translated, it gives CASSAAGTGTRDLFF. Filled out from reference TRBV7-2 and TRBJ2-2, the complete variable domain reads GAGVSQSPSNKVTEKGKDVELRCDPISGHTALYWYRQSLGQGLEFLIYFQGNSAPDKSGLPSDRFSAERTGGSVSTLTIQRTQQEDSAVYLCASSAAGTGTRDLFFGEGSRLTVL.

The table lists this clone with a few counts. The chain combines TRBV28 with TRBJ1-1; weak D call: TRBD1 (5 bases). This CDR3 spans 15 amino acids. Germline CDR1 and CDR2: MDHEN and SYDVKM. The V end was cut by 1 base, the J end by 4 bases, with 13 bases between. CDR3 nucleotide sequence: TGTGCCAGCAGTTTATTCGGCGGTGGGGCCACTGAAGCTTTCTTT. As protein: CASSLFGGGATEAFF.

At least ten counts were recorded for this clone. V and J are TRBV11-2 and TRBJ2-4; D not certain. This CDR3 region has 15 residues. V was shortened by 5 bases and J by 6 bases, with 17 bases between the two germline ends. CDR1 and CDR2 from the germline V gene are SGHAT and FQNNGV. The CDR3: CASSPPQEFGNIQYF. The CDR3 DNA reads TGTGCCAGCAGCCCCCCTCAGGAATTTGGAAACATTCAGTACTTC.

This clone came up many times. The rearrangement joins TRBV28 to TRBJ1-2; D might be TRBD1 (5 bases). Between the trimmed V and J ends, which lost 2 bases and 0 bases, there was a span of 10 bases. Germline V gives CDR1 MDHEN, CDR2 SYDVKM. The CDR3 length is 15 residues. The CDR3 DNA is TGTGCCAGCAGTTTAGGAGGGGTAGCTAACTATGGCTACACCTTC. Translation: CASSLGGVANYGYTF.

V usage is TRBV6-1 and J usage is TRBJ2-7; the match to TRBD1 covers 7 bases. J lost 2 bases, V lost 6 bases, and 7 bases had no gene match. The germline V gene has CDR1 MNHNS and CDR2 SASEGT. This CDR3 contains 14 residues. The CDR3 is CASRLTGQTYEQYF. Written as DNA, the CDR3 is TGTGCCAGCAGACTGACAGGGCAAACCTACGAGCAGTACTTC.

V and J are TRBV18 and TRBJ1-2, with 7 bases fitting TRBD1. The CDR3 loop spans 13 amino acids. V lost 3 bases, J lost 2 bases, and 0 bases stayed unmatched. CDR1 KGHSH and CDR2 LQKENI come from the germline V gene. The CDR3 loop reads CASSPGQNYGYTF. The CDR3 DNA reads as TGTGCCAGCTCACCGGGACAGAACTATGGCTACACCTTC.

The sample holds many counts of this clone. V usage is TRBV20-1 and J usage is TRBJ2-1, with 8 bases identical to TRBD2. This CDR3 region has 14 residues. J gave up 4 bases and V 3 bases, and 5 bases lay outside the gene matches. Per germline, CDR1 DFQATT and CDR2 SNEGSKA (reference sequence). Written as DNA, the CDR3 is TGCAGTGCTAGGGCTACTAGCGGTTACAATGAGCAGTTCTTC. As protein: CSARATSGYNEQFF.

There are a few counts of this clone. The chain carries TRBV12-3 or TRBV12-4 and TRBJ1-5; D is undetermined. Trimming pared 4 bases from V and 4 bases from J, leaving 11 bases between. The CDR3 has 14 amino acids. In DNA form, the CDR3 reads TGTGCCAGCAGTTGGGCTGCGTTTAATCAGCCCCAGCATTTT. This gives the protein CASSWAAFNQPQHF.

This clone was seen only a few times. The rearrangement links TRBV7-2 to TRBJ1-6; D is undetermined. Germline CDR1 is SGHTA and CDR2 is FQGNSA. The length of the CDR3 is 15 residues. The V and J ends lost 5 bases and 7 bases respectively, with 15 bases between them. The CDR3 sequence: CASSPTGNKNSPLHF. CDR3 in DNA: TGTGCCAGCAGCCCCACTGGTAACAAAAATTCACCCCTCCACTTT.

A remark on this clone: Other DNA sequences from this sample encode an identical CDR3 as well. The rearrangement uses TRBV20-1 and TRBJ2-7; 7 bases align to TRBD2. The CDR3 is 16 residues long. From germline, CDR1 is DFQATT and CDR2 SNEGSKA (reference sequence). V dropped 5 bases and J dropped 6; count of bases not matched to a gene: 19. In DNA form, the CDR3 reads TGCAGTGCTCAAGGGGTCGAGGGGCGGGAGTTATCCGAGCAGTACTTC. As protein: CSAQGVEGRELSEQYF.

On this clone: The germline gene is not matched at one end of the junction; a read error may be the cause. V is TRBV6-2 or TRBV6-3 and J is TRBJ2-1; D not resolved. There are 13 residues in the CDR3. Germline-derived CDR1 and CDR2 are MNHEY and SVGEGT. CDR3 sequence (DNA): TGTGCCAGCAGTGTGACTGTCTTGCATGATCAGTTCTTC. Protein: CASSVTVLHDQFF.

This clone was detected ten times or more. At one of its ends the junction is not consistent with the germline gene, which may arise from a read error. The sample contains more than one DNA sequence encoding this CDR3. CDR3 region: CASELGGASGEAGEQFF. The CDR3 region has the DNA TGCGCCAGCGAGCTTGGAGGAGCTAGCGGGGAAGCGGGTGAGCAGTTTTTC. The V gene is TRBV5-1, the J gene TRBJ2-1; 9 bases match TRBD2. CDR1 and CDR2 from the germline V gene are SGHRS and YFSETQ. The length of the CDR3 is 17 residues.

The chain employs TRBV5-1 and TRBJ2-7, with 8 bases identical to TRBD1. The V segment lost 1 base and the J segment 1 base; nucleotides outside the gene matches: 4. The CDR3 totals 15 residues. Looked up from germline, CDR1 is SGHRS and CDR2 is YFSETQ. CDR3 loop: CASSLTGGPSYEQYF. In nucleotides, the CDR3 is TGCGCCAGCAGCTTGACAGGGGGTCCATCCTACGAGCAGTACTTC.

This clone was picked up a small number of times. The CDR3, as DNA: TGTGCCAGCAGTTACAGGGGGCGTGAAAAACTGTTTTTT. It specifies CASSYRGREKLFF. The chain carries TRBV6-2 or TRBV6-3 and TRBJ1-4, with 7 nucleotides matching TRBD1. The CDR3 extends over 13 amino acids. After removal of 2 bases from V and 7 bases from J, the junction contained 1 base not matched to a gene. CDR1 MNHEY and CDR2 SVGEGT come from the germline V gene.

In its sample, this clone was seen many times. The gene calls are TRBV20-1 and TRBJ2-5, with D uncertain. CDR1 DFQATT and CDR2 SNEGSKA come from the germline V gene (reference sequence). The V and J ends lost 7 bases and 4 bases respectively, with 7 bases between them. This CDR3 is 10 amino acids long. The CDR3 region has the DNA TGCAGTGGAGTCGGAGAGACCCAGTACTTC. Its translation is CSGVGETQYF.